A selection of T cell receptor beta chains follows, all from one sample in a study of Ad26.COV2.S vaccination and SARS-CoV-2 variants. Sequencing was performed with immunoSEQ multiplex PCR; in TCRdb, only in-frame clones are kept and a portion is missing. The sample lists 350,000 to 550,000 clones; about 91% were seen once. The source material was peripheral blood, sampled in a trial of Ad26.COV2.S vaccine versus placebo. Receptors were obtained from a person aged 18 to 65 who received the Ad26.COV2.S COVID-19 vaccine or a placebo. Both conserved end residues are part of each CDR3. D genes are given only for firm matches. Size values are once, few and many counts, or a class for expanded clones, and some rows have none.

D gene: TRBD1
V gene: TRBV7-3
J gene: TRBJ2-7
clone size: NA
CDR3 DNA: TGTGCCAGCAGCTTAGGGCTGACAGGGGCCTACGAGCAGTACTTC
CDR3 protein: CASSLGLTGAYEQYF

D gene: TRBD2
V gene: TRBV29-1
J gene: TRBJ2-1
clone size: NA
CDR3 DNA: TGCAGCGGGCGACTAGCGGGAACAAATGAGCAGTTCTTC
CDR3 protein: CSGRLAGTNEQFF

D gene: NA
V gene: TRBV7-3
J gene: TRBJ2-2
clone size: NA
CDR3 DNA: TGTGCCAGCAGCCCGGGACTGACCACCGGGGAGCTGTTTTTT
CDR3 protein: CASSPGLTTGELFF

D gene: NA
V gene: TRBV10-3
J gene: TRBJ1-5
clone size: NA
CDR3 DNA: TGTGCCACCAGACAGGTAGCTAGCAATCAGCCCCAGCATTTT
CDR3 protein: CATRQVASNQPQHF

D gene: TRBD2
V gene: TRBV27
J gene: TRBJ2-3
clone size: NA
CDR3 DNA: TGTGCCAGCAGAAAGCGGGAGCATCGCACAGATACGCAGTATTTT
CDR3 protein: CASRKREHRTDTQYF

D gene: NA
V gene: TRBV5-1
J gene: TRBJ2-3
clone size: NA
CDR3 DNA: TGCGCCAGCAGCTTGGTCCCGGGCACGCAGTATTTT
CDR3 protein: CASSLVPGTQYF

D gene: NA
V gene: TRBV2
J gene: TRBJ1-1
clone size: NA
CDR3 DNA: TGTGCCAGCAGTGATAGGGCGAACACTGAAGCTTTCTTT
CDR3 protein: CASSDRANTEAFF

D gene: TRBD1
V gene: TRBV3-1/TRBV3-2
J gene: TRBJ1-1
clone size: NA
CDR3 DNA: TGTGCCAGCAGCCCCCGGGACAGGGGGAACACTGAAGCTTTCTTT
CDR3 protein: CASSPRDRGNTEAFF

D gene: TRBD1
V gene: TRBV3-1/TRBV3-2
J gene: TRBJ2-3
clone size: NA
CDR3 DNA: TGTGCCAGCAGCCCTAGGGGGCTGGGGGATACGCAGTATTTT
CDR3 protein: CASSPRGLGDTQYF

D gene: NA
V gene: TRBV4-3
J gene: TRBJ1-6
clone size: once
CDR3 DNA: TGCGCCAGCAGCCAACTTTTACAGAGGGGTTCACCCCTCCACTTT
CDR3 protein: CASSQLLQRGSPLHF

D gene: NA
V gene: TRBV11-3
J gene: TRBJ1-3
clone size: NA
CDR3 DNA: TGTGCCAGCTCCCGAAGACGGGCGTCTGGAAACACCATATATTTT
CDR3 protein: CASSRRRASGNTIYF

D gene: TRBD1
V gene: TRBV28
J gene: TRBJ1-2
clone size: once
CDR3 DNA: TGTGCCAGCAACATGAGGCAGGGGGCTAACTATGGCTACACCTTC
CDR3 protein: CASNMRQGANYGYTF

D gene: NA
V gene: TRBV11-1
J gene: TRBJ2-6
clone size: NA
CDR3 DNA: TGTGCCAGCAGCCTCTTATTGTCTGGGGCCAACGTCCTGACTTTC
CDR3 protein: CASSLLLSGANVLTF

D gene: TRBD1
V gene: TRBV7-3
J gene: TRBJ2-6
clone size: NA
CDR3 DNA: TGTGCCAGCAGCTTATGGGGACAGGGCGTTTCCGGGGCCAACGTCCTGACTTTC
CDR3 protein: CASSLWGQGVSGANVLTF

D gene: NA
V gene: TRBV9
J gene: TRBJ1-6
clone size: NA
CDR3 DNA: TGTGCCAGCAGCACGACAGAATATAATTCACCCCTCCACTTT
CDR3 protein: CASSTTEYNSPLHF

D gene: TRBD1
V gene: TRBV7-2
J gene: TRBJ2-3
clone size: NA
CDR3 DNA: TGTGCCAGCAGCTACGACAGGGTCGCAGATACGCAGTATTTT
CDR3 protein: CASSYDRVADTQYF

D gene: NA
V gene: TRBV24-1
J gene: TRBJ1-2
clone size: once
CDR3 DNA: TGTGCCACCAGTGATTCGGCTTCAGATGGCTACACCTTC
CDR3 protein: CATSDSASDGYTF

D gene: TRBD2
V gene: TRBV14
J gene: TRBJ2-5
clone size: NA
CDR3 DNA: TGTGCCAGCAGCCAAGGTGTAACTAGCGGACAAGAGACCCAGTACTTC
CDR3 protein: CASSQGVTSGQETQYF

D gene: NA
V gene: TRBV4-3
J gene: TRBJ1-2
clone size: NA
CDR3 DNA: TGCGCCAGCAGCCCCAACAGGGCACCTAACTATGGCTACACCTTC
CDR3 protein: CASSPNRAPNYGYTF

D gene: TRBD2
V gene: TRBV7-3
J gene: TRBJ2-1
clone size: once
CDR3 DNA: TGTGCCAGCAGCCCCCCAGGGAGCGGGGGGAGGAATGAGCAGTTCTTC
CDR3 protein: CASSPPGSGGRNEQFF

D gene: NA
V gene: TRBV4-2
J gene: TRBJ2-2
clone size: NA
CDR3 DNA: TGTGCCAGCAGCCAAGCCCAAGGACAAGGCACCGGGGAGCTGTTTTTT
CDR3 protein: CASSQAQGQGTGELFF

D gene: NA
V gene: TRBV15
J gene: TRBJ2-7
clone size: once
CDR3 DNA: TGTGCCACCAGCAGAGTGGGCTACGAGCAGTACTTC
CDR3 protein: CATSRVGYEQYF

D gene: NA
V gene: TRBV5-1
J gene: TRBJ1-3
clone size: NA
CDR3 DNA: TGCGCCAGCACCCCGGACGGGGATGTAAGGGCCATATATTTT
CDR3 protein: CASTPDGDVRAIYF

D gene: NA
V gene: TRBV7-2
J gene: TRBJ2-5
clone size: NA
CDR3 DNA: TGTGCCAGCAGCCGGGGGAGGTTTTCGGAGACCCAGTACTTC
CDR3 protein: CASSRGRFSETQYF

D gene: NA
V gene: TRBV19
J gene: TRBJ1-3
clone size: NA
CDR3 DNA: TGTGCCAGTAGTATAGATTATCCCGGGTCCCCCTATTCTTCTGGAAACACCATATATTTT
CDR3 protein: CASSIDYPGSPYSSGNTIYF

D gene: NA
V gene: TRBV29-1
J gene: TRBJ2-7
clone size: NA
CDR3 DNA: TGCAGCTGTTGGGTCCCAGGCTACGAGCAGTACTTC
CDR3 protein: CSCWVPGYEQYF

D gene: NA
V gene: TRBV6-6
J gene: TRBJ2-2
clone size: NA
CDR3 DNA: TGTGCCAGCAGAATACAGCCCCAGGCGAACACCGGGGAGCTGTTTTTT
CDR3 protein: CASRIQPQANTGELFF

D gene: TRBD2
V gene: TRBV7-2
J gene: TRBJ2-1
clone size: NA
CDR3 DNA: TGTGCCAGCAGCCCCTATTGGGCGGGGGGGCGGAATGAGCAGTTCTTC
CDR3 protein: CASSPYWAGGRNEQFF

D gene: NA
V gene: TRBV5-1
J gene: TRBJ1-3
clone size: NA
CDR3 DNA: TGCGCCAGTCGGACGGGACAAACTGGAAACACCATATATTTT
CDR3 protein: CASRTGQTGNTIYF

D gene: NA
V gene: TRBV11-3
J gene: TRBJ2-5
clone size: NA
CDR3 DNA: TGTGCCAGCGGCCGTAGTGACAGGGAGACCCAGTACTTC
CDR3 protein: CASGRSDRETQYF

D gene: TRBD2
V gene: TRBV2
J gene: TRBJ2-3
clone size: once
CDR3 DNA: TGTGCCAGCAGTATGATAGCGGGGGGCACAGATACGCAGTATTTT
CDR3 protein: CASSMIAGGTDTQYF

D gene: TRBD1
V gene: TRBV29-1
J gene: TRBJ1-4
clone size: NA
CDR3 DNA: TGCGCAGGACAGGGGGCCAAGGATTCAACTAATGAAAAACTGTTTTTT
CDR3 protein: CAGQGAKDSTNEKLFF

D gene: NA
V gene: TRBV27
J gene: TRBJ2-3
clone size: NA
CDR3 DNA: TGTGCCAGCAGTTTAGGATGGAGCACAGATACGCAGTATTTT
CDR3 protein: CASSLGWSTDTQYF

D gene: NA
V gene: TRBV12-3/TRBV12-4
J gene: TRBJ1-2
clone size: NA
CDR3 DNA: TGTGCCAGCAGCCACAGGGAAGGCTATGGCTACACCTTC
CDR3 protein: CASSHREGYGYTF

D gene: NA
V gene: TRBV18
J gene: TRBJ1-2
clone size: NA
CDR3 DNA: TGTGCCAGCTCACCCACGGCAGGGGAAAACTATGGCTACACCTTC
CDR3 protein: CASSPTAGENYGYTF

D gene: NA
V gene: TRBV11-2
J gene: TRBJ1-2
clone size: NA
CDR3 DNA: TGTGCCAGCAGCTTAGAAAGGGCCATTGGCTACACCTTC
CDR3 protein: CASSLERAIGYTF

D gene: NA
V gene: TRBV6-2/TRBV6-3
J gene: TRBJ1-5
clone size: NA
CDR3 DNA: TGTGCCAGCAGTCGACAGGTTAGCAATCAGCCCCAGCATTTT
CDR3 protein: CASSRQVSNQPQHF